Listed below are T cell receptor beta chains from one sample, sequenced in a study of blood T cell repertoires in COVID-19. Clones were sequenced by immunoSEQ multiplex PCR, and TCRdb holds only the in-frame ones, with some missing. The repertoire includes 13,000 or so clones, nearly 90% of them detected once, and under 25% sits in the top ten. Sequences were obtained from peripheral blood. These receptor sequences come from a human donor with active COVID-19. The donor label of this sample is uncertain. CDR3s leave out the opening cysteine and the closing phenylalanine or tryptophan.

V,J,CDR3
TRBV7-2,TRBJ1-5,ASSKRGQPQH
TRBV7-6,TRBJ1-4,ASSLVGGATNEKLF
TRBV27,TRBJ2-7,ASSLAGVSYEQY
TRBV7-9,TRBJ1-6,ASSLSRQGNSPLH
TRBV6-5,TRBJ1-1,ASRSRGGTEAF
TRBV5-1,TRBJ1-2,ASSLAKGKGYT
TRBV4-1,TRBJ2-7,ASSQDGGQGLSSYEQY
TRBV9,TRBJ2-1,ASSSTSGGYNEQF
TRBV27,TRBJ1-4,ASSFDRDRGEKLF
TRBV5-6,TRBJ2-5,ASSLGGLGEETQY
TRBV21-1,TRBJ2-7,ASSKALWASRGKPYEQY
TRBV5-1,TRBJ1-5,ASSPGTGESNQPQH
TRBV6-5,TRBJ2-3,ASSTGGPRADTQY
TRBV10-3,TRBJ2-7,AIRGASGQGEEQY
TRBV6-1,TRBJ2-3,ASSERTSGSSTDTQY
TRBV6-5,TRBJ1-1,ASRMTMNTEAF
TRBV5-6,TRBJ2-5,ASSRTSGGSETQY
TRBV2,TRBJ2-5,ASSGGAPKTQY
TRBV9,TRBJ2-5,ASSVTGSETQY
TRBV7-2,TRBJ2-7,ASSPDRSSYEQY
TRBV6-5,TRBJ1-3,ASSYRGSGNTIY
TRBV9,TRBJ2-3,ASSVGTSADTQY
TRBV2,TRBJ2-3,ASRTTGSADTQY
TRBV11-1,TRBJ1-5,ASSLGTASNQPQH
TRBV28,TRBJ2-2,ASNSKGATGELF
TRBV9,TRBJ2-1,ASSGGTRRLDEQF